This paragraph reports one TCR beta chain. This sample is part of a study of control samples from healthy donors and cancer patients. TCRdb's table, derived via immunoSEQ multiplex PCR, lists solely in-frame clones and lacks some. The sample includes 200,000 to 250,000 clones, over 90% of them seen just once. Losses at the gene ends were 9 bases for V and 4 bases for J; bases not matched to a gene: 7. Germline V gene sequence: CDR1 SNHLY, CDR2 FYNNEI. The CDR3 is 13 residues long. V and J are TRBV2 and TRBJ2-7; TRBD1 matches 9 bases. The TCR was taken from a man aged 45-65 years in good health. The specimen sequenced was blood. This chain's CDR3 is CASTGGETYEQYF. CDR3 in DNA: TGTGCCAGTACAGGGGGCGAAACTTACGAGCAGTACTTC.